The clone carrying this T cell receptor beta chain was found a few times. What it binds is not known. This sample is drawn from a study of blood T cells in healthy people across ages. Notes on the study in general: One million T cells yielded diversity estimates that were considered underestimates. The recorded TCR beta diversity per million T cells decreased in a roughly linear manner with age. Greater diversity and more naive CD4+ cells were seen in long-lived donors than in aged donors.

A sample-barcoded 5' primer and a J-beta primer mix were used in a second PCR of roughly 7 to 12 cycles. In TCRdb, the 5' RACE reads were re-called with MiXCR into one record per CDR3 protein. The repertoire holds hundreds of thousands of distinct CDR3 sequences, with about 55% as singletons. Each sample had at least 6 million PBMCs isolated. V lost 3 bases to trimming and J lost 4 bases, with 16 bases between them. CDR1 and CDR2 (germline): DFQATT, SNEGSKA (reference sequence). The CDR3 sequence is 14 residues long. Sequencing used blood. The chain carries TRBV20-1 and TRBJ2-7; D uncertain. The sequence was collected from a man older than 75 in good health. The CDR3 nucleotides are TGCAGTGCTAGGCTGAGTCGGAGTTTGTACGAGCAGTACTTC. This gives the protein CSARLSRSLYEQYF.